What follows are 10 T cell receptor beta chains derived from one specimen sequenced in a study of T cells after yellow fever vaccination (dated by TCRdb to the late 2010s). This specimen's treatment or condition label, interpreted: live attenuated yellow fever vaccine strain. The library relied on 5' RACE. TCRdb shows the sequencer as Illumina NovaSeq 6000. TCRdb handled the public reads itself, with Q25 trimming in fastp and clone calling in MiXCR, and kept productive beta chains. Each CDR3 protein gets just one entry, which takes the most common genes and DNA from the rows behind it. Present in this sample are some 320,000 distinct CDR3 sequences, approximately 4.5% of which were seen just once. In total, the top ten clones hold 15% to 20% of the sample. Material: PBMCs, obtained 15 days after the yellow fever booster vaccination. Receptors were obtained from a man younger than 35 who received the YFV17D yellow fever vaccine.

This clonotype was recorded many times. The chain couples TRBV20-1 to TRBJ2-7, with a tentative D call TRBD2 (5 bases). This CDR3 has 14 residues. V lost 3 bases to trimming and J lost 5 bases, with 17 bases between them. Germline V gives CDR1 DFQATT, CDR2 SNEGSKA (reference sequence). The CDR3 is CSASPNPVRDEQYF. DNA of the CDR3: TGCAGTGCTAGTCCAAATCCAGTGAGGGACGAGCAGTACTTC.

This clonotype was observed a handful of times. This chain connects TRBV3-1 to TRBJ2-7, with TRBD1 matching over 7 bases. The CDR3 is made up of 15 amino acids. Trimming at V came to 4 bases and at J to 8 bases, leaving 14 bases not matched to a gene. Germline V gives CDR1 LGHDT, CDR2 YNNKEL (reference sequence). In DNA form, the CDR3 reads TGTGCCAGCAGCCCTGGACAGGTTCCTACTACGAAGCAGTACTTC. This gives the protein CASSPGQVPTTKQYF.

This clonotype was counted between two and nine times. The chain joins TRBV12-3 or TRBV12-4 to TRBJ2-7; 7 positions match TRBD1. Germline trimming cut 3 bases from V and 6 bases from J; bases unmatched to any gene: 5. The CDR3 loop spans 13 amino acids. The CDR3 loop is CASSLGDSGEQYV. The CDR3 DNA reads TGTGCCAGCAGTTTGGGGGACAGTGGCGAGCAGTACGTC.

CDR3 nucleotide sequence: TGCGCCAGCAGCCAAGATGAGGGGGCAGGGAATTCACCCCTCCACTTT. Its protein is CASSQDEGAGNSPLHF. V usage is TRBV4-3 and J usage is TRBJ1-6, with TRBD1 matching 7 bases. This CDR3 is built from 16 residues. The V and J ends lost 0 bases and 7 bases, in that order; junction bases with no gene match: 6. Germline loops: CDR1 LGHNA, CDR2 YSLEER.

CDR3 region: CATTAPGSKDTQYF. Here the CDR3 DNA reads TGTGCCACCACGGCCCCGGGGTCGAAAGATACGCAGTATTTT. This sequence joins TRBV24-1 and TRBJ2-3; TRBD2 might be the D (5 bases). CDR3 size: 14 residues. V was cut by 8 bases and J by 5 bases, with 16 bases left in between. Germline loops: CDR1 KGHDR, CDR2 SFDVKD.

V usage is TRBV29-1 and J usage is TRBJ2-2; 7 positions match TRBD1. Looked up from germline, CDR1 is SQVTM and CDR2 is ANQGSEA. The CDR3 runs 14 residues. The trim removed 8 bases at V and 1 base at J, leaving 7 bases unmatched. The CDR3 here is CSFAGTENTGELFF. DNA for the CDR3: TGCAGCTTCGCCGGGACAGAGAACACCGGGGAGCTGTTTTTT.

This clonotype was observed many times. CDR3 sequence reads: CASSRTSGGLDTQYF. The DNA of the CDR3 is TGTGCCAGCAGTCGGACTAGCGGGGGTCTAGATACGCAGTATTTT. The genes are TRBV12-3 or TRBV12-4 and TRBJ2-3; 13 positions match TRBD2. The CDR3 sequence is 15 residues long. Germline trimming cut 5 bases from V and 5 bases from J; bases unmatched to any gene: 4.

The chain links TRBV5-1 to TRBJ2-1; TRBD2 matches at 9 bases. The germline V gene has CDR1 SGHRS and CDR2 YFSETQ. The CDR3 sequence is 18 residues long. The junction had 12 bases not matched to a gene; V was cut back by 4 bases and J by 1 base. The CDR3, as DNA: TGCGCCAGCAGCACCGAATTTAGCGGGGGCATATCCTACAATGAGCAGTTCTTC. It specifies CASSTEFSGGISYNEQFF.

This chain joins TRBV6-6 and TRBJ2-5; 11 bases are a match to TRBD2. CDR1 MNHNY and CDR2 SVGAGI come from the germline V gene (reference sequence). CDR3 length: 19 amino acids. The J segment lost 2 bases and the V segment lost 9 bases, leaving 20 bases of the junction unmatched. The CDR3 protein is CASRSTRKLAGEKQETQYF. As DNA, the CDR3 is TGTGCCAGTCGATCCACCCGAAAACTAGCGGGGGAAAAACAAGAGACCCAGTACTTC.

This clonotype has ten or more counts. The chain links TRBV4-1 to TRBJ2-3, with TRBD1 matching 7 bases. From germline, CDR1 is MGHRA and CDR2 YSYEKL. Germline trimming cut 4 bases from V and 1 base from J; bases unmatched to any gene: 5. There are 15 residues in the CDR3. The CDR3 DNA is TGCGCCAGCAGCCTTAATAGGGGGCGCACAGATACGCAGTATTTT. Translation: CASSLNRGRTDTQYF.